This T cell receptor (beta chain) was sequenced during a study of cytomegalovirus exposure and HLA in healthy donors. Germline V lookup: CDR1 SNHLY, CDR2 FYNNEI. The CDR3 sequence is 15 residues long. V shed 6 bases and J 6 bases; nucleotides not matched to a gene: 7. Donors counted as nominally healthy when sampled, yet unrecorded immune exposures were likely. This clone was counted only a few times. What it binds is not known. Findings and limits, study-wide: Listed as cytomegalovirus-associated were 164 TCR beta chains. Trimming of TCR beta V- and J-genes showed a link, identified in a later analysis, to a missense DCLRE1C variant.

PCR used 60 Vbeta primers and 13 Jbeta primers. Generated by immunoSEQ multiplex PCR, the TCRdb table keeps only in-frame clones and is missing some. This repertoire shows 52,000 or so clones, roughly 74% found once; its top ten account for 1.4%. The J gene is TRBJ2-1, the V gene TRBV2; TRBD1 matches at 11 bases. Sequenced sample: PBMCs. The clonotype comes from a female donor in good health and CMV-seronegative. Here the CDR3 DNA reads TGTGCCAGCAGCGCAACCGGGACAGGGGGCAATGAGCAGTTCTTC. Its protein product is CASSATGTGGNEQFF.